This T cell receptor beta chain was profiled in a study of blood T cells in healthy people across ages. Regarding the study as a whole: Naive CD4+ cells and diversity were both higher in long-lived donors than in aged donors. Strong correlation existed between TCR beta diversity and naive T cell percentage.

For the second PCR, which ran for about 6 to 11 cycles, a sample-barcoded 5' primer and a J-beta primer mix were used. Every single cDNA molecule received a tag from a template-switch adaptor with 12 random nucleotides. TCRdb itself ran the 5' RACE reads through MiXCR, one entry per CDR3 protein. The table has 890,000 or so distinct CDR3 sequences, approximately 59% seen once. After removal of 7 bases from V and 2 bases from J, the junction contained 5 bases not matched to a gene. CDR1 and CDR2 (germline): LNHNV, YYDKDF (reference sequence). CDR3 length: 15 amino acids. In regard to this clonotype: Antigen specificity is unknown.

Sample: blood. This chain links TRBV15 with TRBJ1-5; the match to TRBD1 covers 10 bases. The sequence was obtained from a man in his thirties or forties in good health. CDR3 coding DNA: TGTGCCACCATGACAGGGGGCCGGGGCAATCAGCCCCAGCATTTT. It codes for CATMTGGRGNQPQHF.